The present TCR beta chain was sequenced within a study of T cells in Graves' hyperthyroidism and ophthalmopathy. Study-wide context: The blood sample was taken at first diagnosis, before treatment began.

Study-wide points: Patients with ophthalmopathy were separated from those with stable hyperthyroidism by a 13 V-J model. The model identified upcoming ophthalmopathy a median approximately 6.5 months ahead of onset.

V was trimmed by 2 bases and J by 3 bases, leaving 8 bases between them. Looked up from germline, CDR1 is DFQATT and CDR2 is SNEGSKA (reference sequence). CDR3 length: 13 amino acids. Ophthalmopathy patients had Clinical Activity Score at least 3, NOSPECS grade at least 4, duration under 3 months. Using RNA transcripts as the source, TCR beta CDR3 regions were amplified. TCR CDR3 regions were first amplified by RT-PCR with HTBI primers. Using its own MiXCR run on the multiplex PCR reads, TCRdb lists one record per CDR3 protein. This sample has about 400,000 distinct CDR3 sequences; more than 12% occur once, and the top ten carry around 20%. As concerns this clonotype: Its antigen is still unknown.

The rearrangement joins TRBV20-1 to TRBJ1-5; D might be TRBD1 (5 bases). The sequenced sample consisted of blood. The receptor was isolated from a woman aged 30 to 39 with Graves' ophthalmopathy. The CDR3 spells CSARQGYNQPQHF. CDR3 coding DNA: TGCAGTGCTAGACAGGGTTACAATCAGCCCCAGCATTTT.